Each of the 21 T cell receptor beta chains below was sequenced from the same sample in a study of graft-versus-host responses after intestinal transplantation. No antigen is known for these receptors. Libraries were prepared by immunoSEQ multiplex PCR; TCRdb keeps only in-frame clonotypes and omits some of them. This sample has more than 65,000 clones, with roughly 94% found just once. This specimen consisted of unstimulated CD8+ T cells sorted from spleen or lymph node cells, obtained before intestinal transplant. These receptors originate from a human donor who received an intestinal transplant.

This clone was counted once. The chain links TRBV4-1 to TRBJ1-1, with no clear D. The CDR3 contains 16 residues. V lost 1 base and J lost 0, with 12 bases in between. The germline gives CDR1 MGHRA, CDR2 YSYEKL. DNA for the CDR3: TGCGCCAGCAGCCAAGTTTACAGTTCTATGAACACTGAAGCTTTCTTT. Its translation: CASSQVYSSMNTEAFF.

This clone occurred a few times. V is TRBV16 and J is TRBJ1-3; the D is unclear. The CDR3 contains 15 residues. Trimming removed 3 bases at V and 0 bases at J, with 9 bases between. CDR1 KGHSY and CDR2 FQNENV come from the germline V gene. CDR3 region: CASSHWVDSGNTIYF. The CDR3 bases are TGTGCCAGCAGCCATTGGGTAGACTCTGGAAACACCATATATTTT.

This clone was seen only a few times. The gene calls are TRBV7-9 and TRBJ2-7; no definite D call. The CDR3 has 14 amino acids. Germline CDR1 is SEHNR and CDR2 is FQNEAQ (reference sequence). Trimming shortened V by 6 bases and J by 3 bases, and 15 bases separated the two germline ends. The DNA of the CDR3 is TGTGCCAGCAGTCATCCCGAGAAGGACTACGAGCAGTACTTC. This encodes CASSHPEKDYEQYF.

In nucleotides, the CDR3 is TGCGCCAGCAGCGCGGGACTAGCGGAGAGCACAGATACGCAGTATTTT. Translation gives CASSAGLAESTDTQYF. This chain joins TRBV5-1 and TRBJ2-3; 11 bases line up with TRBD2. CDR1 is SGHRS, CDR2 YFSETQ, per germline. The CDR3 length is 16 residues. Trimming removed 4 bases from V and 0 bases from J; junction bases left unmatched: 4. Full variable domain (rest looked up from reference TRBV5-1 and TRBJ2-3): KAGVTQTPRYLIKTRGQQVTLSCSPISGHRSVSWYQQTPGQGLQFLFEYFSETQRNKGNFPGRFSGRQFSNSRSEMNVSTLELGDSALYLCASSAGLAESTDTQYFGPGTRLTVL.

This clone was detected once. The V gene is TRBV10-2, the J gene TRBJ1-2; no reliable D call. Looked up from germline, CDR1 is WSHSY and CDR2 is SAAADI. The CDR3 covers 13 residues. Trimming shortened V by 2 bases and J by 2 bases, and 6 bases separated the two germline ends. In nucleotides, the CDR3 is TGCGCCAGCAGTGAGCTCCTGAACTATGGCTACACCTTC. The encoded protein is CASSELLNYGYTF.

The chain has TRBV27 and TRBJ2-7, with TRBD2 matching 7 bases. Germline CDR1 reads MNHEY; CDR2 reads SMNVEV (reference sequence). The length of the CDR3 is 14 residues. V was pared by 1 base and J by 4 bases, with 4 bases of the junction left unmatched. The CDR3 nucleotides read TGTGCCAGCAGTTTATATAGGGGAGGGTACGAGCAGTACTTC. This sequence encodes CASSLYRGGYEQYF.

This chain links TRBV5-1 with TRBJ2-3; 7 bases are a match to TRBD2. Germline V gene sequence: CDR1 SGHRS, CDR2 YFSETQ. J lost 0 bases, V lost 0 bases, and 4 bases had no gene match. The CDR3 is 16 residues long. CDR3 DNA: TGCGCCAGCAGCTTGGCCACTAGCGTGAGCACAGATACGCAGTATTTT. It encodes CASSLATSVSTDTQYF.

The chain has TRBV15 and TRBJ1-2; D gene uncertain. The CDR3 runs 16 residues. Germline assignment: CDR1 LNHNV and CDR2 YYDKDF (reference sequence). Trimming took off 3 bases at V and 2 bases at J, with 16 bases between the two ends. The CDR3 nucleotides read TGTGCCACCAGCAGGGGTATGGGATACTCAAACTATGGCTACACCTTC. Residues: CATSRGMGYSNYGYTF.

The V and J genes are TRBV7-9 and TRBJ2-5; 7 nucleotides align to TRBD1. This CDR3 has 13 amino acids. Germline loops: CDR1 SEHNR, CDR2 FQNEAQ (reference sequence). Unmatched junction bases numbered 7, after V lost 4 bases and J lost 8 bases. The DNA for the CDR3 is TGTGCCAGCAGCTCAGACAGGGTTGAAACCCAGTACTTC. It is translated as CASSSDRVETQYF. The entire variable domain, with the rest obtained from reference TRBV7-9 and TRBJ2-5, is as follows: DTGVSQNPRHKITKRGQNVTFRCDPISEHNRLYWYRQTLGQGPEFLTYFQNEAQLEKSRLLSDRFSAERPKGSFSTLEIQRTEQGDSAMYLCASSSDRVETQYFGPGTRLLVL.

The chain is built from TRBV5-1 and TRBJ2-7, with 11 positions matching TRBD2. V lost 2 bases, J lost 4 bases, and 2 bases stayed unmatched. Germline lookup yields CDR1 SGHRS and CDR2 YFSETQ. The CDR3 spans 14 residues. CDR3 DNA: TGCGCCAGCAGCTTCAGACTAGCGGGGTACGAGCAGTACTTC. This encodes CASSFRLAGYEQYF.

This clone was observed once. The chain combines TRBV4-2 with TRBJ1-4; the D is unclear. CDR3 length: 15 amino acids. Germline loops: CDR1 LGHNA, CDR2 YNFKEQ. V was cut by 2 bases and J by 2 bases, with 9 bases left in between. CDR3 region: CASSQSTVTNEKLFF. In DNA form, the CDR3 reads TGTGCCAGCAGCCAATCGACGGTGACTAATGAAAAACTGTTTTTT.

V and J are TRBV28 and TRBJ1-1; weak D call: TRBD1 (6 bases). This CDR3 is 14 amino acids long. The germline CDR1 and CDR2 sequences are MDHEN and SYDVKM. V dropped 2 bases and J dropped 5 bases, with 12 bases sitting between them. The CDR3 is CASSLHRAWTEAFF. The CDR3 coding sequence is TGTGCCAGCAGTTTACACAGGGCCTGGACTGAAGCTTTCTTT.

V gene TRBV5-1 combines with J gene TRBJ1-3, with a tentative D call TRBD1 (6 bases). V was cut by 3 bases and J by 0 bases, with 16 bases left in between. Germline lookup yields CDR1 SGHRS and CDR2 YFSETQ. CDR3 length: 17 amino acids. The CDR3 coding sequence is TGCGCCAGCAGCTCCATGGACAGTGCGTACTCTGGAAACACCATATATTTT. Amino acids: CASSSMDSAYSGNTIYF.

This CDR3 reads CASSLGRGGPGQPQHF. The CDR3, as DNA: TGTGCCAGCAGCTTAGGTAGAGGGGGTCCGGGGCAGCCCCAGCATTTT. The chain couples TRBV13 to TRBJ1-5, with D possibly matching TRBD1 (6 bases). Germline V gene sequence: CDR1 PRHDT, CDR2 FYEKMQ (reference sequence). This CDR3 is 16 amino acids long. V shed 0 bases and J shed 7 bases, with 16 bases lying between them.

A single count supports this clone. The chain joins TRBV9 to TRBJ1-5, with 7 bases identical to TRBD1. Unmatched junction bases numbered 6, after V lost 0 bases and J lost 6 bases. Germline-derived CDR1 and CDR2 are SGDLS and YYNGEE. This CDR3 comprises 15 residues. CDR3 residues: CASSVGWGDSQPQHF. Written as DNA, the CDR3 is TGTGCCAGCAGCGTAGGTTGGGGGGACAGTCAGCCCCAGCATTTT. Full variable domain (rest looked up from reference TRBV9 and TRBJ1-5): DSGVTQTPKHLITATGQRVTLRCSPRSGDLSVYWYQQSLDQGLQFLIQYYNGEERAKGNILERFSAQQFPDLHSELNLSSLELGDSALYFCASSVGWGDSQPQHFGDGTRLSIL.

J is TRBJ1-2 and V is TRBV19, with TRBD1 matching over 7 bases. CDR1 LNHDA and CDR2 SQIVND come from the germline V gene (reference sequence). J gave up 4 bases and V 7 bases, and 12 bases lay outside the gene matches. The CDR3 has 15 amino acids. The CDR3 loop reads CASKGHGTEIYGYTF. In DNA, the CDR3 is TGTGCCAGTAAGGGTCACGGGACAGAGATCTATGGCTACACCTTC.

The CDR3 DNA follows: TGTGCCAGCAGCGTCGTCGGCCGGGGAGGAGGCTACACCTTC. Translation gives CASSVVGRGGGYTF. This rearrangement joins TRBV9 to TRBJ1-2; D is undetermined. CDR1 is SGDLS and CDR2 is YYNGEE in the germline V gene. CDR3 length: 14 residues. The V gene lost 2 bases and the J gene lost 8 bases, with 16 bases spanning the gap.

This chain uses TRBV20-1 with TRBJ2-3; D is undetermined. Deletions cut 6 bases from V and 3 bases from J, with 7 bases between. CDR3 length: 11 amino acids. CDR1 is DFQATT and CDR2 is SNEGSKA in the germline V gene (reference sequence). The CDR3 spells CSAGTTDTQYF. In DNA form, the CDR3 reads TGCAGTGCCGGCACTACAGATACGCAGTATTTT.

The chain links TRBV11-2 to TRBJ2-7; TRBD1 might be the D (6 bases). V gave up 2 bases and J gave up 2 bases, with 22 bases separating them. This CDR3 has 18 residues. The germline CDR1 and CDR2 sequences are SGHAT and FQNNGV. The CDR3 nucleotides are TGTGCCAGCAGCTTAACCCCTTCCCCAGGGGATCCACCCTACGAGCAGTACTTC. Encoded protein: CASSLTPSPGDPPYEQYF.

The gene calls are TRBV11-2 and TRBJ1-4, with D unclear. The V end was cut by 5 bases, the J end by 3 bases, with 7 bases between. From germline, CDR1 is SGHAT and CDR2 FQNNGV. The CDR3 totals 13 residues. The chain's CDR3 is CASSVPANEKLFF. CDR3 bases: TGTGCCAGCAGCGTACCCGCTAATGAAAAACTGTTTTTT.

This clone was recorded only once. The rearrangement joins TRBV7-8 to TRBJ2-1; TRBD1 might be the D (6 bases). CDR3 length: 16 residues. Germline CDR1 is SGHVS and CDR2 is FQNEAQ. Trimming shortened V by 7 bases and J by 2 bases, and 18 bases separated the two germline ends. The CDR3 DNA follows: TGTGCCAGCACCGCCCTCAGACAGGACCCCTACAATGAGCAGTTCTTC. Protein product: CASTALRQDPYNEQFF.